Below are 6 T cell receptor beta chains sequenced from a single sample in a study of CD8 T cells in Susac syndrome. Reverse transcription used about 0.45 to 1 ug RNA and random hexamers. TCRdb called the immunoSEQ multiplex PCR reads again in MiXCR, with one record for every CDR3 protein. The data contain about 53,000 distinct CDR3 sequences, 85% to 95% of them singletons. The sequenced sample consisted of CD8+ T cells from PBMCs. The receptors derive from a human donor with Susac syndrome.

The CDR3 DNA follows: TGTGCCAGCAGCCCCCTCTTTGGGGGGCGGTACGAGCAGTACTTC. Translated, it gives CASSPLFGGRYEQYF. The chain couples TRBV7-8 to TRBJ2-7; D may correspond to TRBD1 or TRBD2 (6 bases each). V dropped 5 bases and J dropped 4 bases, with 18 bases sitting between them. The V gene's germline CDR1 is SGHVS and CDR2 FQNEAQ. The length of the CDR3 is 15 residues. The full variable domain, rest sourced from reference TRBV7-8 and TRBJ2-7, is GAGVSQSPRYKVAKRGQDVALRCDPISGHVSLFWYQQALGQGPEFLTYFQNEAQLDKSGLPSDRFFAERPEGSVSTLKIQRTQQEDSAVYLCASSPLFGGRYEQYFGPGTRLTVT.

This sequence joins TRBV7-2 and TRBJ2-5; unclear D gene. Germline V gene lookup returns CDR1 SGHTA and CDR2 FQGNSA. This CDR3 is built from 13 residues. V shed 2 bases and J shed 2 bases, with 6 bases lying between them. For the CDR3, the DNA is TGTGCCAGCAGCTTAAACAGACAAGAGACCCAGTACTTC. Protein product: CASSLNRQETQYF.

The rearrangement uses TRBV5-1 and TRBJ2-7, with 7 bases matching TRBD1. V trimming: 3 bases; J trimming: 3 bases; junction bases outside the gene matches: 6. CDR3 length equals 14 residues. CDR1 and CDR2 (germline): SGHRS, YFSETQ. The CDR3 region is CASSWRTGDYEQYF. The CDR3 region has the DNA TGCGCCAGCAGCTGGAGGACAGGAGACTACGAGCAGTACTTC.

J is TRBJ1-2 and V is TRBV14; TRBD1 might be the D (6 bases). The germline V and J ends were trimmed by 4 bases and 8 bases, with 14 bases remaining between them. The CDR3 totals 13 residues. The germline V gene has CDR1 SGHDN and CDR2 FVKESK. Here the CDR3 reads CASSPRTDIGYTF. CDR3 nucleotide sequence: TGTGCCAGCAGCCCTCGGACAGACATCGGCTACACCTTC.

The J gene is TRBJ2-7, the V gene TRBV7-2; 7 bases map to TRBD2. The germline CDR1 and CDR2 sequences are SGHTA and FQGNSA. The CDR3 length is 16 residues. Trimming cost V 5 bases and J 0 bases; bases outside gene matches: 10. In DNA form, the CDR3 reads TGTGCCAGCAGCGCGCCACGGGGGGACCGCTCCTACGAGCAGTACTTC. Amino acid sequence: CASSAPRGDRSYEQYF.

This chain connects TRBV23-1 to TRBJ1-1; 10 nucleotides line up with TRBD1. TRBV23-1 is identified as an open reading frame with a role that is uncertain. The V gene end was trimmed by 4 bases and the J gene end by 0 bases; junction bases not matched to a gene: 11. The CDR3 extends over 18 amino acids. The CDR3: CASSLRQGAGELNTEAFF. CDR3 bases: TGCGCCAGCAGTCTCCGACAGGGGGCAGGGGAATTGAACACTGAAGCTTTCTTT.